This TCR beta chain was documented in a study of Graves' ophthalmopathy and Graves' hyperthyroidism listed by TCRdb under 2018. In the study overall: Hyperthyroidism was defined as stable when no progression to ophthalmopathy occurred within 18 months of follow-up. To tell Graves' ophthalmopathy apart from Graves' hyperthyroidism, and to predict which patients would progress to ophthalmopathy, the study relied on TCR beta repertoire signatures. In total, 135 blood samples were TCR-sequenced: 40 to 45 ophthalmopathy, approximately 75 hyperthyroidism and about 17 hyperthyroidism-to-ophthalmopathy patients. A discovery set of 90 to 100 patients (about 45 ophthalmopathy, just over 55 stable hyperthyroidism) was enrolled to explore V-J signatures distinguishing ophthalmopathy from hyperthyroidism. An independent validation cohort was composed of approximately 18 hyperthyroidism patients and more than 15 patients who later progressed from hyperthyroidism to ophthalmopathy. In about 6 hyperthyroidism patients, the T-cell repertoire of thyroid tissue was compared with the T-cell repertoire of blood. Following sample collection, hyperthyroidism patients were given methimazole at a starting dose of 30 mg daily, and ophthalmopathy patients were given high-dose intravenous methylprednisolone. Study-wide findings and limitations: Sample size was not predetermined statistically, and investigators were not blinded to group allocation. In cross-validation, the 13-signature model distinguished ophthalmopathy from stable hyperthyroidism with 87.88% sensitivity and roughly 81% specificity, while in the test set the corresponding values were about 80% and 75%. Most of the expanded thyroid clonotypes with a frequency above 0.001 were also detected in blood, and it was suggested that the thyroid immune response may be reflected by blood repertoires. In validation, the model predicted ophthalmopathy progression with about 70% sensitivity and roughly 78% specificity; some 13 predicted patients were CT-confirmed with GO in a median of approximately 6.2 months.

For repertoire sequencing, the TCR beta CDR3 regions were amplified from RNA transcripts. HTBI primers and the Qiagen OneStep RT-PCR kit were used in a first-round RT-PCR, which was followed by a second-round multiplex PCR, size selection and purification. The libraries underwent paired-end sequencing with 100 bp reads on an Illumina HiSeq2000. The study's own analysis went as follows. Reads were processed with SOAPnuke, discarding reads with adapters, uncalled bases, mean Phred below 15, or no exact constant-primer or identifier match. COPE v1.2.5 was used to merge high-quality paired reads. Each unique nucleotide sequence was defined as a clonotype, and clonotypes were aligned to IMGT TRB V, D and J references with MiTCR v1.1. The analysis was limited to V-J combinations with a frequency above 0.0001, which together covered 99.2% of the repertoires. A TCR clonal expansion and chaos score per V-J combination was defined as the ratio of F50 clonal expansion to chaos observed in the TCRdist matrix. Features were reduced by Welch's t-statistics and random forest to more than 10 V-J combinations, which fed a naive Bayes classifier. The similarity between thyroid and blood repertoires was quantified using the Morisita-Horn index. Using fastp at Q25 and MiXCR, TCRdb reprocessed the public reads and kept productive beta chains. Identical CDR3 protein sequences are pooled into one entry, listed with their most common genes and DNA. These V and J calls originate from TCRdb's pipeline instead of the authors' own analysis. The sample records around 1.1 million distinct CDR3 sequences, roughly 35% of which are singletons. The ten largest make up roughly 11% of the sample.

Hyperthyroidism patients were newly diagnosed, were aged 18 to 65 years, and had a disease duration under 2 months. Patients with other autoimmune diseases, uncontrolled infections, pregnancy or lactation were excluded. Clinical symptoms, serum thyroxine, TRAb, thyroid ultrasound and orbital computed tomography formed the basis of the diagnosis. Total RNA was extracted with Trizol reagent and quality-checked on an Agilent 2100 Bioanalyzer. As for this clonotype: It lacks a known antigen. No much larger clone is present one base from it, and per-base qualities are unavailable.

The TCR was taken from an adult man with Graves' hyperthyroidism. Specimen: peripheral blood or thyroid tissue (not recorded which).

The sequenced DNA is TGCGCCAGCAGCTTGGTCCGACGGCAAGAGACCCAGTACTTC. Translated, it gives CASSLVRRQETQYF. In this chain, TRBV5-1 is recombined with TRBJ2-5, with the D segment identity uncertain. V is reduced by 0 bases and J by 2 bases, leaving a spacing of 8 bases between them. Including cysteine and phenylalanine, the CDR3 has 14 amino acids. CDR3 DNA only is kept here, 42 bases in frame from base 1. The germline V gene yields SGHRS for CDR1 and YFSETQ for CDR2.